The clone carrying this T cell receptor beta chain showed up just a few times. The source of the sample is a study of blood T cell repertoires in COVID-19. About the research overall: Some COVID-19 samples were acute and others convalescent; all came from the United States, Italy and Spain. The analysed material was cDNA or gDNA that came from T cells, B-cell-depleted T cells, or PBMCs.

Method: immunoSEQ multiplex PCR; TCRdb's copy keeps in-frame clones and lacks some. This sample has fewer than 150,000 clones; 70% to 80% occur once, and the top ten carry 10% to 12%. Unmatched junction bases numbered 6, after V lost 0 bases and J lost 4 bases. This CDR3 comprises 16 residues. Germline V gives CDR1 MNHEY, CDR2 SVGAGI. Source material: peripheral blood. The chain couples TRBV6-5 to TRBJ1-1; 9 nucleotides align to TRBD1. The TCR originated in a human donor in a cohort sampled during active COVID-19. CDR3 bases: TGTGCCAGCAGTTACTCGACAGGGGGGCTGAGCACTGAAGCTTTCTTT. It yields the protein CASSYSTGGLSTEAFF.